These 13 T cell receptor beta chains were all obtained from the same sample, sequenced in a study of control samples from healthy donors and cancer patients. Profiling relied on immunoSEQ multiplex PCR, and the TCRdb table lists in-frame clones only, not all of them. The data hold about 75,000 clones, with approximately 94% observed a single time. Source material: blood. The receptors were gathered from a woman aged 40 to 55 in good health.

The V and J genes are TRBV7-9 and TRBJ2-1; D is uncertain. The germline V gene has CDR1 SEHNR and CDR2 FQNEAQ (reference sequence). The ends were cut back, 8 bases at V and 2 bases at J, with 4 bases in the middle. The CDR3 runs to 11 residues. The CDR3 DNA reads as TGTGCCAGCGAGGCCTACAATGAGCAGTTCTTC. Translation gives CASEAYNEQFF.

This sequence joins TRBV18 and TRBJ1-2; 10 bases map to TRBD1. The CDR3 runs 14 residues. The germline CDR1 and CDR2 sequences are KGHSH and LQKENI. After removal of 3 bases from V and 7 bases from J, the junction contained 5 bases not matched to a gene. CDR3 nucleotides: TGTGCCAGCTCACCGGGACAGGGGCGTAGTGGCTACACCTTC. As protein: CASSPGQGRSGYTF.

The chain employs TRBV5-1 and TRBJ1-1; D remains unclear. The CDR3 consists of 16 residues. Germline assignment: CDR1 SGHRS and CDR2 YFSETQ. Deletions cut 4 bases from V and 2 bases from J, with 18 bases between. The CDR3: CASSQDRVLPNTEAFF. In DNA form, the CDR3 reads TGCGCCAGCAGCCAGGACCGGGTCCTCCCTAACACTGAAGCTTTCTTT.

The V call is TRBV11-2, the J call TRBJ1-2; D remains ambiguous. The CDR3 has 15 residues. From germline, CDR1 is SGHAT and CDR2 FQNNGV. V lost 1 base, J lost 1 base, and 10 bases lay in between. The CDR3 nucleotides read TGTGCCAGCAGCTTAGGGACCTCCAGTAACTATGGCTACACCTTC. Its protein is CASSLGTSSNYGYTF.

The J gene is TRBJ1-5, the V gene TRBV18, with D possibly TRBD1 on 5 matching bases. The CDR3 consists of 15 residues. Germline CDR1 and CDR2: KGHSH and LQKENI. The V gene lost 1 base and the J gene lost 3 bases, with 10 bases spanning the gap. Here the CDR3 DNA reads TGTGCCAGCTCACCACAGGGGATTGACAATCAGCCCCAGCATTTT. As protein: CASSPQGIDNQPQHF.

The chain combines TRBV2 with TRBJ2-1; 7 bases match TRBD2. Trimming took 6 bases from V and 0 from J; bases not matched to a gene: 2. Germline V gene sequence: CDR1 SNHLY, CDR2 FYNNEI. This CDR3 has 14 amino acids. The CDR3 spells CASRLASSYNEQFF. The CDR3 DNA is TGTGCCAGCAGACTAGCGAGCTCCTACAATGAGCAGTTCTTC.

V usage is TRBV28 and J usage is TRBJ1-2; D is unclear. Germline CDR1 MDHEN, CDR2 SYDVKM. Trimming left V 3 bases short and J 0 bases short, with 8 bases between. This CDR3 is built from 14 residues. CDR3 nucleotides: TGTGCCAGCAGTTTGGGGTTCACTAACTATGGCTACACCTTC. Protein product: CASSLGFTNYGYTF.

The chain employs TRBV2 and TRBJ2-5; D may correspond to TRBD1 or TRBD2 (6 bases each). The V end lost 7 bases, the J end lost 4 bases, and 10 bases lay between the germline ends. CDR3 length: 12 amino acids. From germline, CDR1 is SNHLY and CDR2 FYNNEI. CDR3 protein: CASTGAGETQYF. The CDR3 nucleotides are TGTGCCAGCACGGGGGCAGGAGAGACCCAGTACTTC.

The gene calls are TRBV10-1 and TRBJ1-2; no clear D gene. Per the germline V gene, CDR1 is WNHNN and CDR2 is SYGVQD (reference sequence). The CDR3 spans 13 residues. V was pared by 4 bases and J by 4 bases, with 10 bases between. DNA of the CDR3: TGCGCCAGCAGTGTTGAACCGACCTATGGCTACACCTTC. Amino acids: CASSVEPTYGYTF.

The chain combines TRBV11-2 with TRBJ2-1, with 12 bases that match TRBD2. CDR3 length equals 18 residues. In germline, CDR1 is SGHAT, CDR2 FQNNGV. V shed 3 bases, J shed 1 base, and the junction held 7 bases outside the gene matches. The CDR3 reads CASSLRLLAGGSYNEQFF. The DNA of the CDR3 is TGTGCCAGCAGCTTGCGTCTCCTAGCGGGAGGGTCCTACAATGAGCAGTTCTTC.

The CDR3 region is CASSLRRGVNNEQFF. CDR3 nucleotides: TGTGCCAGCAGTTTGAGGCGGGGGGTAAACAATGAGCAGTTCTTC. V gene TRBV28 combines with J gene TRBJ2-1; TRBD2 agrees at 8 bases. The trim removed 3 bases at V and 5 bases at J, leaving 6 bases unmatched. Per the germline V gene, CDR1 is MDHEN and CDR2 is SYDVKM. The CDR3 spans 15 residues.

The V gene is TRBV2, the J gene TRBJ2-3; weak D call: TRBD2 (7 bases). V gave up 8 bases and J gave up 1 base, with 13 bases separating them. The germline V gene encodes CDR1 SNHLY and CDR2 FYNNEI. The length of the CDR3 is 14 residues. This CDR3 reads CASGGRGGTDTQYF. DNA of the CDR3: TGTGCCAGCGGAGGGAGGGGGGGCACAGATACGCAGTATTTT.

This chain uses TRBV6-5 with TRBJ2-1; weak D call: TRBD2 (6 bases). The CDR3 loop spans 14 amino acids. Germline loops: CDR1 MNHEY, CDR2 SVGAGI. The V and J ends lost 11 bases and 9 bases respectively, with 23 bases between them. CDR3: CAGGLTSVVGEQFF. The CDR3 coding sequence is TGTGCCGGGGGGTTGACTAGTGTGGTCGGTGAGCAGTTCTTC.